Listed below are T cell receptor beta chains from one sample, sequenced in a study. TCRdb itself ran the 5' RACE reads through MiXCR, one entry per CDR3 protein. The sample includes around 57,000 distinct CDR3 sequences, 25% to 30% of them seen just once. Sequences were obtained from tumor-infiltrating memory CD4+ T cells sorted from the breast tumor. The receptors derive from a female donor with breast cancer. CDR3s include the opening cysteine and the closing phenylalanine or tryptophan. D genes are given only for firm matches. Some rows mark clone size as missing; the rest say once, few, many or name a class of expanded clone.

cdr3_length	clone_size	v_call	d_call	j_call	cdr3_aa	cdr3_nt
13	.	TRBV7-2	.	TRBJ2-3	CASSLDRADTQYF	TGTGCCAGCAGCTTAGACCGGGCCGATACGCAGTATTTT
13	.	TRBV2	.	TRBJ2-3	CASSEALGDTQYF	TGTGCCAGCAGTGAAGCGCTAGGAGATACGCAGTATTTT
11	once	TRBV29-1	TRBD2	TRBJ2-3	CSVGGADTQYF	TGCAGCGTGGGGGGGGCAGATACGCAGTATTTT
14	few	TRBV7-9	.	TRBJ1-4	CASSLGRSLEKLFF	TGTGCCAGCAGCTTAGGCCGGTCGTTGGAAAAACTGTTTTTT
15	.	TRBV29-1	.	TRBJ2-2	CSAGDVAGNTGELFF	TGCAGCGCTGGGGACGTGGCGGGAAACACCGGGGAGCTGTTTTTT
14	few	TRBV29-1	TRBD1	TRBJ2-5	CSVGGRGRQETQYF	TGCAGCGTTGGAGGCAGGGGGCGCCAAGAGACCCAGTACTTC
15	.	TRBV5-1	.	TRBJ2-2	CASSKPGQNTGELFF	TGCGCCAGCAGCAAACCGGGACAGAACACCGGGGAGCTGTTTTTT
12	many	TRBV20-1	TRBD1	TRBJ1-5	CSALTGYQPQHF	TGCAGTGCGCTGACAGGGTATCAGCCCCAGCATTTT
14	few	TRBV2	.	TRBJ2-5	CASSEATDQETQYF	TGTGCCAGCAGTGAAGCTACAGATCAAGAGACCCAGTACTTC
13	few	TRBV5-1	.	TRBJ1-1	CASSEQGNTEAFF	TGCGCCAGCAGCGAACAGGGGAACACTGAAGCTTTCTTT
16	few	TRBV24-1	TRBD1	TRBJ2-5	CATSSRDRASQETQYF	TGTGCCACCAGTTCCCGGGACAGAGCCTCCCAAGAGACCCAGTACTTC
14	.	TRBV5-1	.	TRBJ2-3	CASSLASEMATQYF	TGCGCCAGCAGCTTGGCCTCTGAAATGGCTACGCAGTATTTT
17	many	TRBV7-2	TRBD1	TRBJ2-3	CASSLPTGGSGPDTQYF	TGTGCCAGCAGCCTCCCCACAGGGGGATCGGGGCCAGATACGCAGTATTTT
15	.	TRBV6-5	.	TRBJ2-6	CASNRARSGANVLTF	TGTGCCAGCAACCGAGCGAGGTCTGGGGCCAACGTCCTGACTTTC
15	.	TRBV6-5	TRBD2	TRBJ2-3	CASSGTSGGRDTQYF	TGTGCCAGCAGTGGGACTAGCGGGGGGAGAGATACGCAGTATTTT
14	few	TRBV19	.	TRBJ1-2	CASTIGGAVYGYTF	TGTGCCAGTACCATTGGAGGGGCGGTCTATGGCTACACCTTC
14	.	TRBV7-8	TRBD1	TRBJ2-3	CASSIGDRVDTQYF	TGTGCCAGCAGCATCGGGGACAGGGTTGATACGCAGTATTTT
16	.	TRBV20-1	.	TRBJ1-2	CSASSGGARITDGYTF	TGCAGTGCTTCAAGTGGGGGCGCGAGGATCACTGATGGCTACACCTTC
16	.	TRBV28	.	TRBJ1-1	CASSNARVFSNTEAFF	TGTGCCAGCAGTAATGCCAGGGTGTTTTCGAACACTGAAGCTTTCTTT
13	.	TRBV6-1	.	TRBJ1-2	CASSEYSDYGYTF	TGTGCCAGCAGTGAGTACAGCGACTATGGCTACACCTTC
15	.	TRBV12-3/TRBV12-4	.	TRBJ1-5	CASRVTRDSNQPQHF	TGTGCCAGCAGAGTAACCAGGGATAGCAATCAGCCCCAGCATTTT